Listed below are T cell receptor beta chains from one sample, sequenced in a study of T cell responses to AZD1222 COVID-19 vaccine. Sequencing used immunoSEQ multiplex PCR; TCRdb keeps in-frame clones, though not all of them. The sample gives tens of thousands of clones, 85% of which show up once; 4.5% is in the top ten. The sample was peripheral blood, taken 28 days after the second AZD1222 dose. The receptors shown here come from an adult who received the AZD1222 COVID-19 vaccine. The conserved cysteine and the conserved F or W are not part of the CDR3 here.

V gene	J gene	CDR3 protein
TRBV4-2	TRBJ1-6	ASSQKFPGQGWVSYNSPLH
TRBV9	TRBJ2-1	ASSSRGTYNNEQF
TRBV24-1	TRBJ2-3	ATRAGGADTQY
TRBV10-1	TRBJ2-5	ASCGGTGSTGDPKY
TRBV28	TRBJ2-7	ASSPVTLDVYEQY
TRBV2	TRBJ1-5	ASSDRQSNQPQH
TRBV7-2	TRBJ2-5	ASSPTSGRFETQY
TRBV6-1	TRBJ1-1	ASSERIPNTGGPEAF
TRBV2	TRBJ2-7	ASSATVSEQY
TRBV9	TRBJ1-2	ASSVAPGANYGYT
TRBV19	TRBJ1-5	ASGDPQH
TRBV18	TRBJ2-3	ASSPLAGGADTQY
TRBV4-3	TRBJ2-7	ASSQDRSSVPQY
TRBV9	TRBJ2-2	ASSSDPGAGELF
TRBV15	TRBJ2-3	ATSGGEVSTDTQY
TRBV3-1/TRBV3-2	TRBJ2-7	ASSQLAFYEQY
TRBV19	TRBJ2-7	ASSSSLGLAGGKSYEQY
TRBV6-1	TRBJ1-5	ASSEWGDQPQH
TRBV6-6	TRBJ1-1	ASSYPDRNTEAF
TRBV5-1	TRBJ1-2	ASSLEGGSGYT
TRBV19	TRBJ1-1	ASRDRGNTEAF